These 2 T cell receptor beta chains came from one sample sequenced in a study of metastatic and nonmetastatic thyroid tumors (dated by TCRdb to the early 2020s). Before undergoing thyroid surgery, none of the patients had been given any kind of treatment. Library creation used PCR. Sequenced on an Illumina HiSeq 4000. TCRdb handled the public reads itself, with Q25 trimming in fastp and clone calling in MiXCR, and kept productive beta chains. For this sample the table gives 42,000 or so clones, of which approximately 20% were detected only once. The ten largest clones take up 12% to 15% of the sample. Material: tumor tissue. These receptors originate from a female donor with papillary thyroid cancer or a benign thyroid nodule (not recorded which). Some clones in this sample may be carry-over from other donors' samples.

This clone has ten or more counts. Other nucleotide sequences in the sample specify the same CDR3. The chain joins TRBV7-9 to TRBJ1-1; no firm D call. Germline CDR1 reads SEHNR; CDR2 reads FQNEAQ (reference sequence). The CDR3 spans 15 residues. The V end lost 0 bases, the J end lost 6 bases, and 14 bases lay between the germline ends. CDR3 in amino acids: CASSLAMGGWAEAFF. For the CDR3, the DNA is TGTGCCAGCAGCTTAGCGATGGGAGGGTGGGCTGAAGCTTTCTTT.

The chain joins TRBV6-2 or TRBV6-3 to TRBJ1-5, with no clear D. CDR1 and CDR2 (germline): MNHEY, SVGEGT. Trimming took off 6 bases at V and 2 bases at J, with 8 bases between the two ends. The CDR3 spans 13 residues. CDR3 region: CASSLRCNQPQHF. DNA for the CDR3: TGTGCCAGCAGCCTGAGATGCAATCAGCCCCAGCATTTT.